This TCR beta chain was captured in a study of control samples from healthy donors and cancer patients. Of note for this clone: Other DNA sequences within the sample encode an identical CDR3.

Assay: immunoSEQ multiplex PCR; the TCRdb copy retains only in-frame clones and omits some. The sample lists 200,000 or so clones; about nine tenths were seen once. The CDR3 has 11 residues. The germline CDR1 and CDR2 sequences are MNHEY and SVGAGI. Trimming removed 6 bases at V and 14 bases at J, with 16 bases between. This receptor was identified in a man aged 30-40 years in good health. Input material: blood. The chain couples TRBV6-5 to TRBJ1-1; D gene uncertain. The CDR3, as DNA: TGTGCCAGCAGCCCCCATAGGGTAGCCTTCTTT. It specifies CASSPHRVAFF.